This T cell receptor (beta chain) was recovered during a study of cytomegalovirus exposure and HLA in healthy donors (dated by TCRdb to about 2017). About the investigation overall: The roughly 670 repertoires of the first cohort and the 120 validation repertoires were produced on the same platform, according to a later analysis. The study aimed to test whether signatures of past pathogen exposure could be identified by cataloging public T cell receptors. A separate validation cohort of about 110 different subjects was used in addition to the roughly 720-subject first cohort. The study combined high-throughput TCR immunosequencing, statistical association of individual TCRs with disease status, and machine learning to predict cytomegalovirus infection status. Results the study describes overall, beyond this receptor: The authors suggested that the approach could potentially be generalized to other disease states and immunological phenotypes. In the study, 150 to 200 TCR beta chains were listed as associated with cytomegalovirus. In vitro tests confirmed that a few of the cytomegalovirus-associated TCR beta chains recognize cytomegalovirus antigens. In a later analysis, TCRs clustered in the first cohort were found to also tend to co-occur in the approximately 120 validation repertoires, with 94% of cluster scores above 0. A later analysis lacked HLA typing for the validation cohort, so it scored co-occurrence in that cohort across all 120 or so repertoires. Most TCR sequences were seen in very few donors, while some public TCRs were found in many individuals. In both the original and validation cohorts, the classifier was reported to diagnose cytomegalovirus status with high specificity and sensitivity.

CDR1 and CDR2, per the germline V gene, are MNHNS and SASEGT. The CDR3 starts with the cysteine, ends with the phenylalanine, and has 15 residues. Only the CDR3 part of the read is kept: 45 bases, read in frame from the first base. Trimming leaves V shorter by 1 base and J shorter by 6 bases, with the junction holding 6 bases beyond the gene matches. Libraries came from the immunoSEQ multiplex PCR assay. As for the authors' bioinformatics: To diagnose cytomegalovirus status from the catalog of TCR beta chain sequences, a statistical classification framework was built. Not all clones reach the TCRdb copy of this immuneACCESS table, which keeps in-frame sequences only. Checked studies attribute under half of the gap to unresolved V genes and leave the rest unexplained. V and J calls and clone size are those listed in that table; D and trimming were worked out from the DNA. The sample includes 250,000 to 300,000 clones, with around 87% observed a single time. The ten largest clones capture 0.35% to 0.4% of the sample.

Separate from the roughly 700-subject first cohort, the validation cohort of about 130 subjects was the group to which the donors belonged. A note on this clone: Its target antigen remains unknown. Per-base quality was not reported, and no clone a single base away is much larger than it.

This chain is built from TRBV6-1 and TRBJ1-5; 7 central bases correspond to TRBD1. The receptor's source is a woman aged 18-29 years in good health and CMV-seronegative. Sample: PBMCs. Here the CDR3 is given as CASSEDSRGIQPQHF. The bases read TGTGCCAGCAGTGAAGATAGCAGGGGGATTCAGCCCCAGCATTTT.